The clone carrying this T cell receptor (beta chain) was picked up one time. Its antigen is not identified. With baseline, cycle 4 day 1, and cycle 7 day 1 as timepoints, blood was sampled. The CDR3 has 12 residues. The germline CDR1 and CDR2 sequences are SGHDN and FVKESK. V lost 3 bases, J lost 8 bases, and 3 bases stayed unmatched. These data originate in a study of OX40 agonist ivuxolimab in advanced cancers. Study-wide context: Age averaged around 58 years (range roughly 23 to 79), and approximately 80% were male. Prior therapy, whether anti-PD-1, anti-PD-L1 or anti-CTLA-4, was allowed, and more than 35% had some. The study, taken as a whole, reports: At 0.1 to 3.0 mg/kg, clonal expansion of CD4+ and CD8+ blood T cells had occurred by week 6.

This table comes from immunoSEQ multiplex PCR, and its TCRdb copy is limited to in-frame clones, with some not included. Of roughly 76,000 clones detected, about 89% appear once; the ten largest clones hold 5% to 7%. The sample was CD4+ or CD8+ T cells sorted from blood, taken in a trial of the OX40 agonist ivuxolimab. The chain combines TRBV14 with TRBJ1-1, with 7 bases aligning to TRBD1. The TCR comes from an adult with an advanced solid tumor such as melanoma, head and neck, liver or kidney cancer. CDR3 in DNA: TGTGCCAGCAGCCAGGGGACAGAGGAAGCTTTCTTT. It translates to CASSQGTEEAFF.